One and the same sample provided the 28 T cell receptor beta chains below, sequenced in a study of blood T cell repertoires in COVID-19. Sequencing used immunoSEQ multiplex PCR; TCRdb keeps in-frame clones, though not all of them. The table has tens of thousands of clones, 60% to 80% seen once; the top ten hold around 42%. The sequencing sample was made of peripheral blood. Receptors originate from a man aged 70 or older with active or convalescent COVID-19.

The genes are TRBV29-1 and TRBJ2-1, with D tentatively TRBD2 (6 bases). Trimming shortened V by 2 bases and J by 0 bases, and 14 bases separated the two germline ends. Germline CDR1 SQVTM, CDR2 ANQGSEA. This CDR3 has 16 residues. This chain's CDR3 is CSVELEGAGSYNEQFF. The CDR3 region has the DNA TGCAGCGTTGAATTAGAGGGAGCGGGCTCCTACAATGAGCAGTTCTTC.

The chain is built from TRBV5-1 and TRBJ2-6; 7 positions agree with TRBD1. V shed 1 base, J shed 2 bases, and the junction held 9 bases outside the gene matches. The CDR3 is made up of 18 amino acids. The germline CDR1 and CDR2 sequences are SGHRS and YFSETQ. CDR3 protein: CASSLHALTGTGANVLTF. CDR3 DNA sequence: TGCGCCAGCAGCTTGCACGCCTTGACAGGGACTGGGGCCAACGTCCTGACTTTC.

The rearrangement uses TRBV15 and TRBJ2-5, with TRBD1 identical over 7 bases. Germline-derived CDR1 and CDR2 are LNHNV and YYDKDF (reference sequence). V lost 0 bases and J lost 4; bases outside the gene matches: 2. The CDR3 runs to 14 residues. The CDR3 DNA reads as TGTGCCACCAGCAGAGAACAGGGGCCAGAGACCCAGTACTTC. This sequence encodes CATSREQGPETQYF.

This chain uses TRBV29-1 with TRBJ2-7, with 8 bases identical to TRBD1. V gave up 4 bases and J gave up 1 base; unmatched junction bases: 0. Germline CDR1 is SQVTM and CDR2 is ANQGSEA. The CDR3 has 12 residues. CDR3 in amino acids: CSVGTGSYEQYF. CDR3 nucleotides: TGCAGCGTTGGGACAGGGTCCTACGAGCAGTACTTC.

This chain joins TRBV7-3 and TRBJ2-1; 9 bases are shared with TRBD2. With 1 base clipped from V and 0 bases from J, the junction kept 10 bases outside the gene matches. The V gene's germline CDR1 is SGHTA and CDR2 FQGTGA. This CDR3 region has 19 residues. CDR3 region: CASSLRNLSGRNSYNEQFF. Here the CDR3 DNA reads TGTGCCAGCAGCTTAAGGAACCTCAGCGGGAGGAACTCCTACAATGAGCAGTTCTTC.

CDR3: CASSLVPQASYEQYF. The CDR3 DNA reads TGCGCCAGCAGCTTGGTTCCCCAGGCGTCCTACGAGCAGTACTTC. The V call is TRBV5-1, the J call TRBJ2-7, with D uncertain. In germline, CDR1 is SGHRS, CDR2 YFSETQ. This CDR3 comprises 15 residues. V was clipped by 0 bases and J by 1 base, with 11 bases between them.

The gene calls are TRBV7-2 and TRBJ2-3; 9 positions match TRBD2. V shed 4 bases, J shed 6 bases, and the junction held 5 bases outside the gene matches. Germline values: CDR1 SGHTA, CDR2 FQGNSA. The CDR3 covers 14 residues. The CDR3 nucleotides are TGTGCCAGCAGCTCCTTAGCGGGGGTGGATACGCAGTATTTT. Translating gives CASSSLAGVDTQYF.

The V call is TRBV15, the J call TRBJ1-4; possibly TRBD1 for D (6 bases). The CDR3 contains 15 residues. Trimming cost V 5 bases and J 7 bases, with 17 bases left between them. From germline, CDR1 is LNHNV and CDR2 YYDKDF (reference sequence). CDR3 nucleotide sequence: TGTGCCACCAGCGGCCGGGACATGGGATCTGAAAAACTGTTTTTT. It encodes CATSGRDMGSEKLFF.

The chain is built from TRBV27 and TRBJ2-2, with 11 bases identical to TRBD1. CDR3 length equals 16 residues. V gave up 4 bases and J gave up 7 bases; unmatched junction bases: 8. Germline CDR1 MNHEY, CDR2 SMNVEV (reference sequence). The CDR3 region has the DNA TGTGCCAGCAGTTCCGGACAGGGGGCAGGGGGCGGGGAGCTGTTTTTT. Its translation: CASSSGQGAGGGELFF.

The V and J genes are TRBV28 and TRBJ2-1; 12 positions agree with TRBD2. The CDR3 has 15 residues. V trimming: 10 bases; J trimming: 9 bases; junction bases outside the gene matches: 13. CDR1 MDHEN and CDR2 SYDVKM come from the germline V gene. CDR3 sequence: CATSGELAGGGEQFF. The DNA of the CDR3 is TGTGCCACTTCAGGAGAACTAGCGGGAGGAGGTGAGCAGTTCTTC.

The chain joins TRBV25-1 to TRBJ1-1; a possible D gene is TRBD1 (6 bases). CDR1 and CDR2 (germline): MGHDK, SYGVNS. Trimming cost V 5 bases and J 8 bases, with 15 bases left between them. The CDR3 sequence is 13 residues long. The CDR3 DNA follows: TGTGCCAGCAGTATACAGGGAACCCCCGAAGCTTTCTTT. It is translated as CASSIQGTPEAFF.

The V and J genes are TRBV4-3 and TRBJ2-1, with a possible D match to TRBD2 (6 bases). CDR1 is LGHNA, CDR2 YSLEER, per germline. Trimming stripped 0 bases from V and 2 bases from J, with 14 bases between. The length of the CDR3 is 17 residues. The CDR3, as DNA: TGCGCCAGCAGCCAAGATCACCGGCGGGGAACCTACAATGAGCAGTTCTTC. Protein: CASSQDHRRGTYNEQFF.

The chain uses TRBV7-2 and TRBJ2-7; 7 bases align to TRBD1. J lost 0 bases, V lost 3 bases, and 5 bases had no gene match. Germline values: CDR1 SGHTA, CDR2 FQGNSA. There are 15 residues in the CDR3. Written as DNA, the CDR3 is TGTGCCAGCAGCTTGGGACAGTTGAGCTCCTACGAGCAGTACTTC. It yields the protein CASSLGQLSSYEQYF. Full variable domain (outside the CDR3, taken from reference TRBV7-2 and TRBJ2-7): GAGVSQSPSNKVTEKGKDVELRCDPISGHTALYWYRQSLGQGLEFLIYFQGNSAPDKSGLPSDRFSAERTGGSVSTLTIQRTQQEDSAVYLCASSLGQLSSYEQYFGPGTRLTVT.

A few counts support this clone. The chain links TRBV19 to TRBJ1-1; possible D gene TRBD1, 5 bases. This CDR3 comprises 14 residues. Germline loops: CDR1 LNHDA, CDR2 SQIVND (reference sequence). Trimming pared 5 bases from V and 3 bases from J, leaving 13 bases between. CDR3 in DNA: TGTGCCAGTAGTGCACGACAGAGAGACACTGAAGCTTTCTTT. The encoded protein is CASSARQRDTEAFF. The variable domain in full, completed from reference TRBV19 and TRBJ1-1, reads DGGITQSPKYLFRKEGQNVTLSCEQNLNHDAMYWYRQDPGQGLRLIYYSQIVNDFQKGDIAEGYSVSREKKESFPLTVTSAQKNPTAFYLCASSARQRDTEAFFGQGTRLTVV.

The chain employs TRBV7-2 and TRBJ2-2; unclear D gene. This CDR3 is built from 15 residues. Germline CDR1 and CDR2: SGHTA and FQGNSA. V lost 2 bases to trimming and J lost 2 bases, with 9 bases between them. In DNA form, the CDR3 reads TGTGCCAGCAGCTTACTTGCGATCAACACCGGGGAGCTGTTTTTT. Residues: CASSLLAINTGELFF.

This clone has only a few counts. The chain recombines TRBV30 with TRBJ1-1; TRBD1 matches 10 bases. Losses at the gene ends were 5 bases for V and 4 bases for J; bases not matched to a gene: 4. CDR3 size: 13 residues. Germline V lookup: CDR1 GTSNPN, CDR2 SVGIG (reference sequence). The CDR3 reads CAWDRQGATEAFF. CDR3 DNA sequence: TGTGCCTGGGACCGACAGGGGGCCACTGAAGCTTTCTTT.

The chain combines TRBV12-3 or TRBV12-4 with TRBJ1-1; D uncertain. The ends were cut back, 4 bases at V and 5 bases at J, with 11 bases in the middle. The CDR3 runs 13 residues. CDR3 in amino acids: CASSYSRGTEAFF. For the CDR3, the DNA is TGTGCCAGCAGTTACTCTCGAGGGACTGAAGCTTTCTTT.

The CDR3 loop is CASSPLGASYGYTF. CDR3 coding DNA: TGTGCCAGCAGCCCTTTGGGGGCCTCCTATGGCTACACCTTC. This sequence joins TRBV7-2 and TRBJ1-2, with TRBD1 as a possible D gene (6 bases). Germline CDR1 SGHTA, CDR2 FQGNSA. The CDR3 sequence is 14 residues long. Trimming cost V 5 bases and J 4 bases, with 14 bases left between them.

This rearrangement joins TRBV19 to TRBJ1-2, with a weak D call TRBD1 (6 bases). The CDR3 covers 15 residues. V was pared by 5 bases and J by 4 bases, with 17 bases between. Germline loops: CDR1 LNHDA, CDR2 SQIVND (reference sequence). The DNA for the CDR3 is TGTGCCAGTAGTTTTTCTGACAGGCTCGGCTATGGCTACACCTTC. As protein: CASSFSDRLGYGYTF.

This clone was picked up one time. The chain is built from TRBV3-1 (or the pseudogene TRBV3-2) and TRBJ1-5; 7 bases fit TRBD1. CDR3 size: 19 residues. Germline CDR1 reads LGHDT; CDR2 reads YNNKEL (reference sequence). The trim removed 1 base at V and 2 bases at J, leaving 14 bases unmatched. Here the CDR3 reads CASSQGQGRFDHRNQPQHF. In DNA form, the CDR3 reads TGTGCCAGCAGCCAAGGACAGGGAAGGTTCGATCATCGCAATCAGCCCCAGCATTTT.

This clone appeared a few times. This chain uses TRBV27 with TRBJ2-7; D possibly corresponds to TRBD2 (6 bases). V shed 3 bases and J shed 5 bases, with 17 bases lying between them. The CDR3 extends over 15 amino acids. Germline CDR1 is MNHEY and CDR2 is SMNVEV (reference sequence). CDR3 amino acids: CASSLQKSGRNEQYF. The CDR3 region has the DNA TGTGCCAGCAGTTTGCAGAAATCAGGGAGGAACGAGCAGTACTTC.

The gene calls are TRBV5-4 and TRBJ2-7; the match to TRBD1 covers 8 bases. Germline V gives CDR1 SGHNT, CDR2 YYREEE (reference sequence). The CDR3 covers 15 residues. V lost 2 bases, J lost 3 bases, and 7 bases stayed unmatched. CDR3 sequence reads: CASSFRQGSGYEQYF. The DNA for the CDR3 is TGTGCCAGCAGCTTTAGACAGGGGTCTGGCTACGAGCAGTACTTC.

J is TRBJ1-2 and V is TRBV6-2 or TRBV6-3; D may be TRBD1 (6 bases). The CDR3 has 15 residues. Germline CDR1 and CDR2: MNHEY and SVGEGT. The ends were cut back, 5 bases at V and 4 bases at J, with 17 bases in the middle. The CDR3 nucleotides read TGTGCCAGCAGTAACGGCTTCAGGGGCGGCTATGGCTACACCTTC. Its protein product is CASSNGFRGGYGYTF.

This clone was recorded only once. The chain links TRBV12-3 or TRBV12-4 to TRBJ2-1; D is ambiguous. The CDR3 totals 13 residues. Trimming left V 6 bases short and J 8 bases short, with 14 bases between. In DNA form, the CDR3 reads TGTGCCAGCAGCGGTGGGCTTTCCCATGAGCAGTTCTTC. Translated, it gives CASSGGLSHEQFF.

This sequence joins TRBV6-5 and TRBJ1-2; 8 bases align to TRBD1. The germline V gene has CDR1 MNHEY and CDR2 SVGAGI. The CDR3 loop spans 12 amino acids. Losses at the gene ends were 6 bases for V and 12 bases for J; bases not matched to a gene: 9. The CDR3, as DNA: TGTGCCAGCAGCTATTCACAGGGGGACAACACCTTC. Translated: CASSYSQGDNTF.

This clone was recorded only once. CDR3 in amino acids: CASSLEEGVGYNEQFF. The CDR3 nucleotides are TGTGCCAGCAGTCTTGAGGAGGGAGTGGGCTACAATGAGCAGTTCTTC. The chain combines TRBV7-6 with TRBJ2-1; D may be TRBD2 (6 bases). CDR1 is SGHVS, CDR2 FNYEAQ, per germline. The CDR3 totals 16 residues. V lost 6 bases and J 3 bases, leaving 18 bases between the germline ends. Based on the CDR3 plus reference TRBV7-6 and TRBJ2-1, the full variable domain is GAGVSQSPRYKVTKRGQDVALRCDPISGHVSLYWYRQALGQGPEFLTYFNYEAQQDKSGLPNDRFSAERPEGSISTLTIQRTEQRDSAMYRCASSLEEGVGYNEQFFGPGTRLTVL.

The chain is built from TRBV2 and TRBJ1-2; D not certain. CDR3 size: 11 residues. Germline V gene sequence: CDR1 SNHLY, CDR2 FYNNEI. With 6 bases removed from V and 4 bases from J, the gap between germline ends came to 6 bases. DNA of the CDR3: TGTGCCAGCAGCGACTCCTATGGCTACACCTTC. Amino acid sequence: CASSDSYGYTF.

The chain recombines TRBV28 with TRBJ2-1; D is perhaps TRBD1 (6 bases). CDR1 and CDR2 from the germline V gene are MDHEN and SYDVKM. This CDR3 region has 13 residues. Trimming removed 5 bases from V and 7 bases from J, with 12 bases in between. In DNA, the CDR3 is TGTGCCAGCAGTCCTGGACAGCGGAATGAGCAGTTCTTC. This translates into CASSPGQRNEQFF.